Described below is a single TCR beta chain sequence and its context. This sample is drawn from a study of blood T cell repertoires in COVID-19. Overall study: Spain, Italy and the United States supplied samples that represented acute and convalescent COVID-19. In each case, the material was cDNA or gDNA derived from T cells, B-cell-depleted T cells, or PBMCs.

Trimming left V 1 base short and J 4 bases short, with 5 bases between. This CDR3 has 13 amino acids. Germline V gene lookup returns CDR1 SGHTA and CDR2 FQGNSA. In the original workflow: Researchers report that nucleated cell counts were estimated from reference gene primer amplification. Using immunoSEQ multiplex PCR, the repertoire was profiled, and TCRdb retains in-frame clones only, with some absent. V, J and clone size are those of that table, while D and trimming were read from the DNA. This table has 65,000 or so clones, roughly 77% appearing once. This chain uses TRBV7-2 with TRBJ1-5; D is perhaps TRBD1 (5 bases). The clonotype was recovered from a woman aged 65 to 85 with acute or convalescent COVID-19. Sequenced input: peripheral blood. The CDR3 loop reads CASSLGQNQPQHF. CDR3 sequence (DNA): TGTGCCAGCAGCTTAGGACAGAATCAGCCCCAGCATTTT.